Following are 32 T cell receptor beta chains from one sample sequenced in a study of T-cell memory formation after mild COVID-19. TCRdb reanalysed the 5' RACE reads using MiXCR and keeps one entry per CDR3 protein. The data hold about 140,000 distinct CDR3 sequences, with roughly 13% observed a single time. The sequenced sample was PBMCs or a T cell subset sorted from them (not recorded which). Receptors originate from an adult woman who had mild COVID-19 (a few samples of this study predate the infection). Cell type and time point are not known.

The chain carries TRBV11-2 and TRBJ2-1; D gene uncertain. This CDR3 region has 11 residues. CDR1 is SGHAT and CDR2 is FQNNGV in the germline V gene. CDR3 bases: TGTGCAACGACCCTCAGCAATGAGCAGTTCTTC. Its protein is CATTLSNEQFF.

The chain joins TRBV19 to TRBJ2-3; D gene uncertain. Germline V gives CDR1 LNHDA, CDR2 SQIVND (reference sequence). V lost 1 base and J 2 bases, leaving 7 bases between the germline ends. CDR3 length: 14 amino acids. The chain's CDR3 is CASSIGGFTDTQYF. The CDR3 DNA sequence: TGTGCCAGTAGTATAGGCGGCTTCACAGATACGCAGTATTTT.

The genes are TRBV6-5 and TRBJ1-2; 7 bases are shared with TRBD1. This CDR3 has 14 amino acids. Losses at the gene ends were 6 bases for V and 7 bases for J; bases not matched to a gene: 11. Germline CDR1 is MNHEY and CDR2 is SVGAGI. The CDR3 nucleotides read TGTGCCAGCAGGGGTAGACAGGGCGGTGGTGGCTACACCTTC. Protein sequence: CASRGRQGGGGYTF.

This clonotype was detected many times. The chain employs TRBV6-2 or TRBV6-3 and TRBJ2-2; TRBD1 aligns across 7 bases. Germline assignment: CDR1 MNHEY and CDR2 SVGEGT. Germline trimming cut 7 bases from V and 6 bases from J; bases unmatched to any gene: 11. The CDR3 consists of 15 residues. The CDR3 sequence is CASTSGTEDSGELFF. The DNA for the CDR3 is TGTGCCAGCACATCCGGGACAGAGGATTCCGGGGAGCTGTTTTTT.

This clonotype appeared a few times. V is TRBV20-1 and J is TRBJ2-6; D unclear. This CDR3 has 14 amino acids. The germline V gene has CDR1 DFQATT and CDR2 SNEGSKA (reference sequence). V lost 1 base to trimming and J lost 0 bases, with 4 bases between them. The CDR3 sequence is CSARAYSGANVLTF. The CDR3 nucleotides read TGCAGTGCTAGAGCGTACTCTGGGGCCAACGTCCTGACTTTC.

This clonotype occurred a few times. The J gene is TRBJ2-7, the V gene TRBV2; D call uncertain. The CDR3 runs to 11 residues. The V end was cut by 3 bases, the J end by 4 bases, with 4 bases between. Germline CDR1 is SNHLY and CDR2 is FYNNEI. The CDR3 protein is CASSDKYEQYF. CDR3 in DNA: TGTGCCAGCAGTGACAAGTACGAGCAGTACTTC.

The chain links TRBV9 to TRBJ1-2, with D perhaps matching TRBD1 (5 bases). V shed 4 bases and J shed 4 bases, with 14 bases lying between them. Germline assignment: CDR1 SGDLS and CDR2 YYNGEE. The CDR3 extends over 14 amino acids. CDR3 in amino acids: CASSTSSGAYGYTF. The CDR3 DNA sequence: TGTGCCAGCAGCACCTCGTCTGGGGCCTATGGCTACACCTTC.

The chain employs TRBV18 and TRBJ1-1, with no clear D. This CDR3 is 14 amino acids long. Between the trimmed V and J ends, which lost 3 bases and 3 bases, there was a span of 11 bases. The V gene's germline CDR1 is KGHSH and CDR2 LQKENI. CDR3 bases: TGTGCCAGCTCACCTTGGGGATCGGACACTGAAGCTTTCTTT. Protein sequence: CASSPWGSDTEAFF.

This sequence joins TRBV5-6 and TRBJ1-1; 8 nucleotides align to TRBD1. Germline CDR1 is SGHDT and CDR2 is YYEEEE. V gave up 0 bases and J gave up 5 bases; unmatched junction bases: 6. The CDR3 sequence is 15 residues long. The CDR3 DNA reads TGTGCCAGCAGCTTGGATAGGACAGGGAAAACTGAAGCTTTCTTT. Translating gives CASSLDRTGKTEAFF.

The chain couples TRBV4-1 to TRBJ1-1; D unresolved. The CDR3 length is 15 residues. Germline values: CDR1 MGHRA, CDR2 YSYEKL. Trimming stripped 3 bases from V and 5 bases from J, with 16 bases between. CDR3 sequence (DNA): TGCGCCAGCAGCCAGGCGACCTACTTGGGGACTGAAGCTTTCTTT. Encoded protein: CASSQATYLGTEAFF.

This clonotype was detected ten times or more. The CDR3: CSARYSSGPSYEQYF. CDR3 DNA: TGCAGTGCTAGATACTCGTCGGGACCCTCCTACGAGCAGTACTTC. The chain uses TRBV20-1 and TRBJ2-7; D possibly matches TRBD1 or TRBD2 (5 bases each). Germline lookup yields CDR1 DFQATT and CDR2 SNEGSKA (reference sequence). Trimming took off 2 bases at V and 0 bases at J, with 14 bases between the two ends. This CDR3 is 15 amino acids long.

The chain has TRBV4-2 and TRBJ2-5, with 13 bases fitting TRBD2. This CDR3 has 18 residues. Germline V gives CDR1 LGHNA, CDR2 YNFKEQ. Germline trimming cut 1 base from V and 5 bases from J; bases unmatched to any gene: 10. As DNA, the CDR3 is TGTGCCAGCAGCCAAGCAACAGGACTAGCGGGAGAAGATGAGACCCAGTACTTC. It is translated as CASSQATGLAGEDETQYF.

The V gene is TRBV30, the J gene TRBJ2-3; D may be TRBD2 (5 bases). The CDR3 runs 13 residues. Trimming shortened V by 1 base and J by 4 bases, and 9 bases separated the two germline ends. The V gene's germline CDR1 is GTSNPN and CDR2 SVGIG (reference sequence). CDR3 amino acids: CAWSGGIPDTQYF. In DNA, the CDR3 is TGTGCCTGGAGTGGAGGGATCCCAGATACGCAGTATTTT.

In its sample, this clonotype was seen a few times. The J gene is TRBJ2-7, the V gene TRBV5-4; 10 bases fit TRBD2. Germline loops: CDR1 SGHNT, CDR2 YYREEE (reference sequence). V shed 3 bases and J 6 bases; nucleotides not matched to a gene: 6. The CDR3 covers 14 residues. The CDR3 DNA reads TGTGCCAGCAGCTCCGGACTAGCGGCACCCGAGCAGTACTTC. Its translation is CASSSGLAAPEQYF. Full variable domain (rest looked up from reference TRBV5-4 and TRBJ2-7): ETGVTQSPTHLIKTRGQQVTLRCSSQSGHNTVSWYQQALGQGPQFIFQYYREEENGRGNFPPRFSGLQFPNYSSELNVNALELDDSALYLCASSSGLAAPEQYFGPGTRLTVT.

This clonotype was picked up many times. The chain combines TRBV27 with TRBJ2-1; the match to TRBD2 covers 8 bases. V lost 8 bases to trimming and J lost 2 bases; unmatched junction nucleotides: 8. CDR1 and CDR2 (germline): MNHEY, SMNVEV (reference sequence). The CDR3 is 15 residues long. The CDR3 coding sequence is TGTGCCAGCTCTCCGGGGGGGGAGACCTACAATGAGCAGTTCTTC. Translating gives CASSPGGETYNEQFF.

CDR3: CSARGQWDTEAFF. The CDR3 region has the DNA TGCAGTGCTAGAGGGCAGTGGGACACTGAAGCTTTCTTT. The rearrangement joins TRBV20-1 to TRBJ1-1; D unresolved. Trimming removed 1 base from V and 3 bases from J, with 9 bases in between. This CDR3 spans 13 amino acids. Germline-derived CDR1 and CDR2 are DFQATT and SNEGSKA (reference sequence).

This chain links TRBV20-1 with TRBJ2-3, with a possible D match to TRBD1 (5 bases). V was cut by 0 bases and J by 2 bases, with 12 bases left in between. Looked up from germline, CDR1 is DFQATT and CDR2 is SNEGSKA (reference sequence). The CDR3 is 15 residues long. The CDR3 DNA is TGCAGTGCTAGAGATCCCATGACAGTCACAGATACGCAGTATTTT. As protein: CSARDPMTVTDTQYF.

The chain is built from TRBV2 and TRBJ2-3; D possibly corresponds to TRBD2 (6 bases). Trimming shortened V by 3 bases and J by 1 base, and 11 bases separated the two germline ends. CDR1 is SNHLY and CDR2 is FYNNEI in the germline V gene. This CDR3 has 15 amino acids. The CDR3 DNA reads as TGTGCCAGCAGTGATTCTCCGGGGGGCACAGATACGCAGTATTTT. It codes for CASSDSPGGTDTQYF. The complete variable domain, with remaining parts taken from reference TRBV2 and TRBJ2-3, reads EPEVTQTPSHQVTQMGQEVILRCVPISNHLYFYWYRQILGQKVEFLVSFYNNEISEKSEIFDDQFSVERPDGSNFTLKIRSTKLEDSAMYFCASSDSPGGTDTQYFGPGTRLTVL.

This clonotype was recorded only once. This chain links TRBV6-5 with TRBJ2-7; the match to TRBD2 covers 12 bases. CDR1 is MNHEY and CDR2 is SVGAGI in the germline V gene. V shed 0 bases, J shed 4 bases, and the junction held 4 bases outside the gene matches. The CDR3 is 16 residues long. This CDR3 is CASSYSLTSGGYEQYF. DNA for the CDR3: TGTGCCAGCAGTTACTCCCTGACTAGCGGGGGTTACGAGCAGTACTTC.

The chain uses TRBV20-1 and TRBJ2-7, with D possibly being TRBD2 (5 bases). Germline loops: CDR1 DFQATT, CDR2 SNEGSKA (reference sequence). The CDR3 totals 12 residues. Trimming stripped 0 bases from V and 4 bases from J, with 7 bases between. CDR3 region: CSARDTGYEQYF. In DNA, the CDR3 is TGCAGTGCTAGAGATACGGGGTACGAGCAGTACTTC.

This chain links TRBV20-1 with TRBJ2-7; D is uncertain. Germline CDR1 is DFQATT and CDR2 is SNEGSKA (reference sequence). The CDR3 is 14 residues long. V was pared by 4 bases and J by 0 bases, with 13 bases between. The CDR3 DNA reads as TGCAGTGCTATAGACCGGAAACACTCCTACGAGCAGTACTTC. Its translation: CSAIDRKHSYEQYF.

This clonotype appeared a few times. The chain couples TRBV11-2 to TRBJ2-5, with D unclear. V lost 5 bases to trimming and J lost 2 bases, with 15 bases between them. The germline gives CDR1 SGHAT, CDR2 FQNNGV. This CDR3 has 15 amino acids. The CDR3 DNA is TGTGCCAGCAGCCGCCGGACGGTTGTTCAAGAGACCCAGTACTTC. This gives the protein CASSRRTVVQETQYF. The full variable domain, in which reference TRBV11-2 and TRBJ2-5 provide the parts outside the CDR3, is EAGVAQSPRYKIIEKRQSVAFWCNPISGHATLYWYQQILGQGPKLLIQFQNNGVVDDSQLPKDRFSAERLKGVDSTLKIQPAKLEDSAVYLCASSRRTVVQETQYFGPGTRLLVL.

This clonotype came up a few times. The V gene is TRBV12-3 or TRBV12-4, the J gene TRBJ1-2; unclear D gene. The V and J ends lost 5 bases and 0 bases respectively, with 10 bases between them. The CDR3 has 14 residues. The CDR3 sequence is CASSLRRSNYGYTF. The CDR3 DNA follows: TGTGCCAGCAGTCTCCGCCGTTCTAACTATGGCTACACCTTC.

This clonotype was observed a few times. This chain links TRBV6-4 with TRBJ2-3; possible D gene TRBD2, 6 bases. Germline CDR1 and CDR2: MRHNA and SNTAGT. V was clipped by 2 bases and J by 3 bases, with 9 bases between them. The CDR3 is made up of 14 amino acids. This CDR3 is CASSDDGGTDTQYF. In DNA form, the CDR3 reads TGTGCCAGCAGTGACGACGGGGGAACAGATACGCAGTATTTT.

The table lists this clonotype with a few counts. The chain links TRBV20-1 to TRBJ2-2, with 9 bases aligning to TRBD2. V shed 1 base, J shed 1 base, and the junction held 4 bases outside the gene matches. The length of the CDR3 is 16 residues. From germline, CDR1 is DFQATT and CDR2 SNEGSKA (reference sequence). The CDR3 nucleotides are TGCAGTGCTAGAGCCTTACTAGCGGGGAACACCGGGGAGCTGTTTTTT. This codes for CSARALLAGNTGELFF.

This clonotype has just a few counts. V usage is TRBV6-5 and J usage is TRBJ1-2; TRBD1 might be the D (6 bases). Germline V lookup: CDR1 MNHEY, CDR2 SVGAGI. CDR3 length: 13 residues. Trimming took off 6 bases at V and 8 bases at J, with 16 bases between the two ends. The DNA for the CDR3 is TGTGCCAGCAGCCCCTGGGGGGCTTACGGCTACACCTTC. Its protein is CASSPWGAYGYTF.

This rearrangement joins TRBV4-1 to TRBJ1-2, with a possible D match to TRBD1 (6 bases). V lost 2 bases and J 4 bases, leaving 17 bases between the germline ends. The germline CDR1 and CDR2 sequences are MGHRA and YSYEKL. The CDR3 has 16 residues. CDR3 nucleotides: TGCGCCAGCAGCCAACGTCTGGGGGCCGCACCCTATGGCTACACCTTC. This codes for CASSQRLGAAPYGYTF.

This clonotype was detected only a few times. The chain joins TRBV11-2 to TRBJ2-3; 10 nucleotides align to TRBD2. Germline V gene data show CDR1 as SGHAT and CDR2 as FQNNGV. The CDR3 runs 20 residues. With V trimmed by 0 bases and J by 1 base, 13 bases remained unmatched. The DNA of the CDR3 is TGTGCCAGCAGCTTAGATGGGCTAGCGGGGGCTCGGAAACGCACAGATACGCAGTATTTT. Its translation: CASSLDGLAGARKRTDTQYF.

This clonotype turned up a few times. The chain joins TRBV4-1 to TRBJ2-1; TRBD2 agrees at 8 bases. Germline CDR1 and CDR2: MGHRA and YSYEKL. The CDR3 is made up of 18 amino acids. V shed 3 bases and J 0 bases; nucleotides not matched to a gene: 10. CDR3 amino acids: CASSQGLGRFASYNEQFF. The CDR3 nucleotides are TGCGCCAGCAGCCAGGGACTAGGGAGGTTTGCCTCCTACAATGAGCAGTTCTTC.

This chain links TRBV20-1 with TRBJ1-2, with D possibly being TRBD1 (5 bases). The CDR3 extends over 15 amino acids. V lost 0 bases, J lost 8 bases, and 19 bases lay in between. The V gene's germline CDR1 is DFQATT and CDR2 SNEGSKA (reference sequence). The CDR3 coding sequence is TGCAGTGCTAGAGATCCCAGAAAACAGGCTATGGGCTACACCTTC. Translated, it gives CSARDPRKQAMGYTF.

The count of this clonotype is one. The J gene is TRBJ2-7, the V gene TRBV6-2 or TRBV6-3; no definite D call. This CDR3 has 14 residues. V lost 8 bases and J lost 4, with 18 bases in between. The germline V gene has CDR1 MNHEY and CDR2 SVGEGT. CDR3 sequence: CASGSFLGEYEQYF. The CDR3 nucleotides are TGTGCCAGCGGTAGCTTCCTCGGCGAGTACGAGCAGTACTTC.

In its sample, this clonotype was seen a few times. V usage is TRBV4-1 and J usage is TRBJ2-2, with D possibly matching TRBD1 (5 bases). The CDR3 extends over 16 amino acids. The V gene lost 0 bases and the J gene lost 1 base, with 9 bases spanning the gap. Germline values: CDR1 MGHRA, CDR2 YSYEKL. This CDR3 reads CASSQEPTVNTGELFF. CDR3 bases: TGCGCCAGCAGCCAAGAACCGACAGTGAACACCGGGGAGCTGTTTTTT.